Presented here are 26 T cell receptor beta chains from one specimen sequenced in a study of shared clonotypes between healthy human individuals. Profiling relied on immunoSEQ multiplex PCR, and the TCRdb table lists in-frame clones only, not all of them. Of 2 million to 2.5 million clones in the sample, around 95% were seen once. Specimen: naive CD4+ T cells sorted from blood. Subset defined: CD45RA+ positively selected. Receptors originate from a man younger than 35 in good health.

The chain recombines TRBV5-1 with TRBJ2-2, with 7 bases matching TRBD1. Unmatched junction bases numbered 4, after V lost 0 bases and J lost 2 bases. There are 16 residues in the CDR3. CDR1 and CDR2 from the germline V gene are SGHRS and YFSETQ. CDR3 nucleotides: TGCGCCAGCAGCTTGGGGACAGGACCAAACACCGGGGAGCTGTTTTTT. Protein: CASSLGTGPNTGELFF.

The V and J genes are TRBV7-9 and TRBJ1-6, with D tentatively TRBD1 (6 bases). The V gene lost 5 bases and the J gene lost 6 bases, with 20 bases spanning the gap. Germline V gene lookup returns CDR1 SEHNR and CDR2 FQNEAQ (reference sequence). There are 17 residues in the CDR3. CDR3 bases: TGTGCCAGCAGCCCGGAATCGACAGGAGGACTTAATTCACCCCTCCACTTT. It encodes CASSPESTGGLNSPLHF. Using reference TRBV7-9 and TRBJ1-6 for the parts outside the CDR3, the full variable domain is DTGVSQNPRHKITKRGQNVTFRCDPISEHNRLYWYRQTLGQGPEFLTYFQNEAQLEKSRLLSDRFSAERPKGSFSTLEIQRTEQGDSAMYLCASSPESTGGLNSPLHFGNGTRLTVT.

As regards this clone: This CDR3 is also generated by other DNA sequences in the sample. The chain uses TRBV7-9 and TRBJ1-1; maybe TRBD1 (6 bases). This CDR3 has 14 amino acids. Trimming removed 0 bases from V and 5 bases from J, with 10 bases in between. The germline V gene encodes CDR1 SEHNR and CDR2 FQNEAQ (reference sequence). This CDR3 reads CASSLAGARTEAFF. CDR3 nucleotide sequence: TGTGCCAGCAGCTTAGCGGGGGCTAGGACTGAAGCTTTCTTT.

The chain has TRBV11-1 and TRBJ2-4; 9 bases line up with TRBD1. Germline V gene data show CDR1 as SGHAT and CDR2 as FQDESV (reference sequence). J gave up 6 bases and V 4 bases, and 10 bases lay outside the gene matches. This CDR3 region has 16 residues. The CDR3 DNA reads as TGTGCCAGCAGCTCAGGCTCCCTGGGACAGGGAAACATTCAGTACTTC. Its translation: CASSSGSLGQGNIQYF. The variable domain in full, completed from reference TRBV11-1 and TRBJ2-4, reads EAEVAQSPRYKITEKSQAVAFWCDPISGHATLYWYRQILGQGPELLVQFQDESVVDDSQLPKDRFSAERLKGVDSTLKIQPAELGDSAMYLCASSSGSLGQGNIQYFGAGTRLSVL.

This clone has a single count. The J gene is TRBJ2-7, the V gene TRBV18, with D perhaps assigned TRBD1 or TRBD2 (6 bases each). This CDR3 contains 16 residues. The V gene's germline CDR1 is KGHSH and CDR2 LQKENI. With 1 base removed from V and 0 bases from J, the gap between germline ends came to 13 bases. The CDR3 protein is CASSPQGGSSSYEQYF. The DNA for the CDR3 is TGTGCCAGCTCACCACAAGGGGGGTCTAGCTCCTACGAGCAGTACTTC.

The chain uses TRBV14 and TRBJ1-5, with a weak D call TRBD1 (6 bases). Trimming removed 5 bases at V and 4 bases at J, with 9 bases between. This CDR3 comprises 13 residues. The germline V gene has CDR1 SGHDN and CDR2 FVKESK. The CDR3: CASSEQGNQPQHF. The CDR3 bases are TGTGCCAGCAGCGAACAGGGTAATCAGCCCCAGCATTTT.

The gene calls are TRBV7-2 and TRBJ2-3; 15 positions agree with TRBD2. Unmatched junction bases numbered 6, after V lost 5 bases and J lost 6 bases. CDR3 length equals 16 residues. Germline CDR1 is SGHTA and CDR2 is FQGNSA. The CDR3 nucleotides are TGTGCCAGCAGCCAGGGACTAGCGGGAGGCCTGGATACGCAGTATTTT. This codes for CASSQGLAGGLDTQYF.

In nucleotides, the CDR3 is TGCGCCAGCAGCCCCCCGGGACAGGGGGACTACAATGAGCAGTTCTTC. Translated: CASSPPGQGDYNEQFF. The V gene is TRBV5-1, the J gene TRBJ2-1; 11 nucleotides agree with TRBD1. V shed 4 bases and J 3 bases; nucleotides not matched to a gene: 6. The length of the CDR3 is 16 residues. Looked up from germline, CDR1 is SGHRS and CDR2 is YFSETQ.

This clone was found a few times. The chain uses TRBV5-6 and TRBJ2-2; 10 nucleotides align to TRBD1. The CDR3 spans 15 residues. Germline V gene data show CDR1 as SGHDT and CDR2 as YYEEEE. With 2 bases clipped from V and 7 bases from J, the junction kept 5 bases outside the gene matches. The CDR3, as DNA: TGTGCCAGCAGCTTCGAGGACAGGGGGATCGGGGAGCTGTTTTTT. Translation: CASSFEDRGIGELFF. Full variable domain (missing parts from reference TRBV5-6 and TRBJ2-2): DAGVTQSPTHLIKTRGQQVTLRCSPKSGHDTVSWYQQALGQGPQFIFQYYEEEERQRGNFPDRFSGHQFPNYSSELNVNALLLGDSALYLCASSFEDRGIGELFFGEGSRLTVL.

The chain recombines TRBV4-1 with TRBJ2-7, with D possibly TRBD1 on 7 matching bases. Trimming left V 0 bases short and J 5 bases short, with 23 bases between. Germline CDR1 MGHRA, CDR2 YSYEKL. The CDR3 consists of 18 residues. The CDR3 DNA follows: TGCGCCAGCAGCCAAGATCCCTGGGAGGCAGGGGGAATCAACGAGCAGTACTTC. Protein sequence: CASSQDPWEAGGINEQYF.

Points on this clone: This CDR3 is also generated by other DNA sequences in the sample. V is TRBV5-1 and J is TRBJ2-3; D not certain. Looked up from germline, CDR1 is SGHRS and CDR2 is YFSETQ. Trimming removed 0 bases at V and 2 bases at J, with 7 bases between. This CDR3 contains 14 residues. CDR3 nucleotides: TGCGCCAGCAGCTTGGAAGGGATCACAGATACGCAGTATTTT. This sequence encodes CASSLEGITDTQYF.

A note on this clone: This sample also contains other DNA sequences that code for the same CDR3. The V gene is TRBV5-4, the J gene TRBJ1-2; a weak D match, TRBD1 (5 bases). Germline V lookup: CDR1 SGHNT, CDR2 YYREEE (reference sequence). Trimming took off 0 bases at V and 2 bases at J, with 8 bases between the two ends. The CDR3 is 14 amino acids. The CDR3 DNA follows: TGTGCCAGCAGCTTGGGGGGACCGAACTATGGCTACACCTTC. Translation gives CASSLGGPNYGYTF.

The chain joins TRBV5-1 to TRBJ1-3; 11 nucleotides agree with TRBD1. CDR3 length: 16 amino acids. V shed 4 bases and J 4 bases; nucleotides not matched to a gene: 7. CDR1 and CDR2 (germline): SGHRS, YFSETQ. CDR3 sequence: CASSPDRGLPGNTIYF. The CDR3 nucleotides read TGCGCCAGCAGCCCGGACAGGGGGCTTCCCGGAAACACCATATATTTT.

The V and J genes are TRBV5-1 and TRBJ2-4; D is undetermined. Trimming shortened V by 0 bases and J by 8 bases, and 9 bases separated the two germline ends. The CDR3 has 13 amino acids. CDR1 and CDR2 (germline): SGHRS, YFSETQ. Written as DNA, the CDR3 is TGCGCCAGCAGCTTGGCGCTAGGTGACATTCAGTACTTC. This codes for CASSLALGDIQYF.

As for this clone: Other DNA sequences in this sample translate to the same CDR3. The CDR3 sequence: CAISEGVNTEAFF. DNA for the CDR3: TGTGCCATCAGTGAGGGGGTTAACACTGAAGCTTTCTTT. This rearrangement joins TRBV10-3 to TRBJ1-1, with D unclear. This CDR3 has 13 amino acids. V was shortened by 2 bases and J by 2 bases, with 6 bases between the two germline ends. Germline V gene data show CDR1 as ENHRY and CDR2 as SYGVKD.

V usage is TRBV5-8 and J usage is TRBJ2-7; D is possibly TRBD2 (5 bases). Trimming pared 0 bases from V and 0 bases from J, leaving 10 bases between. In germline, CDR1 is SGHTS, CDR2 YDEGEE. The length of the CDR3 is 15 residues. This CDR3 is CASSLGLGSSYEQYF. The CDR3 bases are TGTGCCAGCAGCTTGGGGTTGGGGAGCTCCTACGAGCAGTACTTC.

The gene calls are TRBV10-2 and TRBJ1-1; D ambiguous. Germline values: CDR1 WSHSY, CDR2 SAAADI. V dropped 11 bases and J dropped 1 base, with 14 bases sitting between them. The CDR3 is 13 residues long. Here the CDR3 reads CAVAPGWNTEAFF. DNA for the CDR3: TGCGCCGTAGCACCAGGTTGGAACACTGAAGCTTTCTTT.

As regards this clone: In the same sample, other DNA sequences code for this CDR3. The chain recombines TRBV25-1 with TRBJ2-3, with TRBD1 matching 10 bases. The CDR3 loop spans 14 amino acids. Germline CDR1 and CDR2: MGHDK and SYGVNS. Unmatched junction bases numbered 2, after V lost 5 bases and J lost 3 bases. The CDR3: CASSRTGGTDTQYF. The CDR3 DNA reads as TGTGCCAGCAGTCGGACAGGGGGGACAGATACGCAGTATTTT. The full variable domain, its missing parts supplied by reference TRBV25-1 and TRBJ2-3, is EADIYQTPRYLVIGTGKKITLECSQTMGHDKMYWYQQDPGMELHLIHYSYGVNSTEKGDLSSESTVSRIRTEHFPLTLESARPSHTSQYLCASSRTGGTDTQYFGPGTRLTVL.

The chain recombines TRBV5-1 with TRBJ2-5; perhaps TRBD2 as D (7 bases). The CDR3 has 14 amino acids. Germline V lookup: CDR1 SGHRS, CDR2 YFSETQ. V gave up 2 bases and J gave up 5 bases, with 13 bases separating them. The CDR3 nucleotides are TGCGCCAGCAGCTTTGGGGGGGCCCTGGAGACCCAGTACTTC. It codes for CASSFGGALETQYF.

Notes on this clone: Other DNA sequences in the same sample also yield this CDR3. The chain recombines TRBV7-9 with TRBJ1-1, with D possibly TRBD1 on 5 matching bases. Germline lookup yields CDR1 SEHNR and CDR2 FQNEAQ (reference sequence). The CDR3 is 14 amino acids. The germline V and J ends were trimmed by 3 bases and 1 base, with 9 bases remaining between them. CDR3 sequence (DNA): TGTGCCAGCAGCTTGGGGGTAGGGAACACTGAAGCTTTCTTT. It translates to CASSLGVGNTEAFF.

The chain employs TRBV19 and TRBJ1-5, with D possibly being TRBD1 (6 bases). In germline, CDR1 is LNHDA, CDR2 SQIVND (reference sequence). This CDR3 spans 16 amino acids. V lost 5 bases, J lost 2 bases, and 16 bases lay in between. CDR3 region: CASSFGQSGGNQPQHF. The CDR3 DNA sequence: TGTGCCAGTAGTTTTGGACAGTCTGGGGGCAATCAGCCCCAGCATTTT.

The rearrangement links TRBV11-2 to TRBJ2-7; possible D gene TRBD1, 5 bases. In germline, CDR1 is SGHAT, CDR2 FQNNGV. This CDR3 contains 15 residues. V was shortened by 5 bases and J by 2 bases, with 16 bases between the two germline ends. This CDR3 reads CASSPIRGRTYEQYF. CDR3 DNA: TGTGCCAGCAGCCCAATTAGGGGCAGGACCTACGAGCAGTACTTC.

A few counts support this clone. The chain carries TRBV5-6 and TRBJ1-2; D is ambiguous. The CDR3 extends over 14 amino acids. V gave up 0 bases and J gave up 8 bases, with 14 bases separating them. Per the germline V gene, CDR1 is SGHDT and CDR2 is YYEEEE. The CDR3 DNA reads TGTGCCAGCAGCTTGGCCGATAGGGTCAAGGGCTACACCTTC. It is translated as CASSLADRVKGYTF.

The CDR3 DNA is TGTGCCAGCAGTTTAAGGAAAGGACTCCAAGAGACCCAGTACTTC. The encoded protein is CASSLRKGLQETQYF. This chain uses TRBV27 with TRBJ2-5; weak D call: TRBD2 (5 bases). Germline-derived CDR1 and CDR2 are MNHEY and SMNVEV (reference sequence). Deletions cut 2 bases from V and 1 base from J, with 11 bases between. The CDR3 loop spans 15 amino acids.

The CDR3 sequence is CASSEPLGEQYF. The CDR3 DNA sequence: TGTGCCAGCAGTGAACCGCTCGGCGAGCAGTACTTC. The V and J genes are TRBV6-1 and TRBJ2-7; D unclear. The CDR3 has 12 residues. Looked up from germline, CDR1 is MNHNS and CDR2 is SASEGT. V was pared by 2 bases and J by 6 bases, with 8 bases between.

The gene calls are TRBV30 and TRBJ2-5, with D uncertain. CDR1 is GTSNPN and CDR2 is SVGIG in the germline V gene (reference sequence). CDR3 length: 13 amino acids. V was clipped by 2 bases and J by 4 bases, with 11 bases between them. The CDR3 DNA follows: TGTGCCTGGAGTTTTGGTTTTGGAGAGACCCAGTACTTC. As protein: CAWSFGFGETQYF.